These 26 T cell receptor beta chains came from one sample sequenced in a study of PD-1 blockade in classical Hodgkin lymphoma (dated by TCRdb to about 2020). The sample's time point label, in plain terms: cycle 2 day 1 (C2D1) of nivolumab. Relapse after autologous stem cell transplantation had occurred in all trial patients, and cohorts A, B and C were distinguished by prior brentuximab vedotin exposure. The library was generated by the immunoSEQ multiplex PCR assay. TCRdb's version of the immuneACCESS table is confined to in-frame rearrangements and falls short of the full clone set. An unresolved V gene accounts for under half of the shortfall where checked; the remainder is of unknown origin. This sample lists about 15,000 clones; 75% to 90% were detected once. Clones ranked in the top ten supply over 35% of the sample. The sequencing used peripheral blood mononuclear cells (PBMCs), collected before the second cycle of nivolumab. These receptors were obtained from a human donor with classical Hodgkin lymphoma.

This clone has only one observation. The chain combines TRBV5-4 with TRBJ1-3; D call uncertain. The V end lost 1 base, the J end lost 4 bases, and 9 bases lay between the germline ends. CDR3 size: 14 residues. Germline values: CDR1 SGHNT, CDR2 YYREEE (reference sequence). CDR3 nucleotides: TGTGCCAGCAGCTTGTTGGGCAGGGGAAACACCATATATTTT. It is translated as CASSLLGRGNTIYF.

Only a few counts were recorded for this clone. The rearrangement uses TRBV10-2 and TRBJ1-2; D may be TRBD1 (6 bases). Trimming stripped 6 bases from V and 3 bases from J, with 17 bases between. Per the germline V gene, CDR1 is WSHSY and CDR2 is SAAADI. The CDR3 length is 15 residues. The CDR3 sequence: CASRGTGSGDYGYTF. The CDR3 DNA follows: TGCGCCAGCAGAGGCACAGGGTCGGGGGACTATGGCTACACCTTC.

The chain employs TRBV25-1 and TRBJ2-1; 9 bases agree with TRBD2. V lost 3 bases and J lost 6; bases outside the gene matches: 3. Germline V gene sequence: CDR1 MGHDK, CDR2 SYGVNS. CDR3 length: 14 residues. The CDR3 here is CASSDRLAVNEQFF. CDR3 DNA sequence: TGTGCCAGCAGTGATAGACTAGCGGTCAATGAGCAGTTCTTC. Using reference TRBV25-1 and TRBJ2-1 for the parts outside the CDR3, the full variable domain is EADIYQTPRYLVIGTGKKITLECSQTMGHDKMYWYQQDPGMELHLIHYSYGVNSTEKGDLSSESTVSRIRTEHFPLTLESARPSHTSQYLCASSDRLAVNEQFFGPGTRLTVL.

The chain is built from TRBV7-8 and TRBJ2-1; 9 bases fit TRBD2. The length of the CDR3 is 17 residues. CDR1 and CDR2 (germline): SGHVS, FQNEAQ. The V and J ends lost 8 bases and 2 bases, in that order; junction bases with no gene match: 13. The DNA for the CDR3 is TGTGCCAGCGCTAAATGGGCGGGAGGGGGAACCTACAATGAGCAGTTCTTC. Translated: CASAKWAGGGTYNEQFF.

The gene calls are TRBV18 and TRBJ1-2; no firm D call. The CDR3 is made up of 15 amino acids. CDR1 KGHSH and CDR2 LQKENI come from the germline V gene. V lost 1 base and J lost 4, with 13 bases in between. The CDR3 is CASSPRGGRSYGYTF. In DNA, the CDR3 is TGTGCCAGCTCACCACGGGGAGGGAGAAGCTATGGCTACACCTTC.

The count of this clone is one. This rearrangement joins TRBV7-2 to TRBJ2-1, with D unclear. The CDR3 length is 15 residues. Trimming removed 5 bases from V and 0 bases from J, with 11 bases in between. Per germline, CDR1 SGHTA and CDR2 FQGNSA. CDR3 bases: TGTGCCAGCAGCCCAGACTCGAGCTCCTACAATGAGCAGTTCTTC. The encoded protein is CASSPDSSSYNEQFF.

This chain connects TRBV19 to TRBJ2-5; TRBD2 might be the D (5 bases). Germline V gene lookup returns CDR1 LNHDA and CDR2 SQIVND (reference sequence). This CDR3 has 15 residues. The V end lost 2 bases, the J end lost 1 base, and 11 bases lay between the germline ends. The CDR3 sequence is CASSINAGVQETQYF. Here the CDR3 DNA reads TGTGCCAGTAGTATAAACGCCGGGGTCCAAGAGACCCAGTACTTC.

A single count supports this clone. V and J are TRBV5-1 and TRBJ2-3; D could derive from TRBD1 or TRBD2 (6 bases each). This CDR3 has 14 amino acids. V dropped 0 bases and J dropped 5 bases, with 10 bases sitting between them. Germline V CDR1 and CDR2: SGHRS, YFSETQ. CDR3 in amino acids: CASSLARGRDTQYF. The CDR3 nucleotides are TGCGCCAGCAGCTTGGCCCGGGGGCGAGATACGCAGTATTTT.

The chain combines TRBV4-2 with TRBJ2-7; the D is unclear. Looked up from germline, CDR1 is LGHNA and CDR2 is YNFKEQ. V lost 5 bases and J 6 bases, leaving 14 bases between the germline ends. The CDR3 runs to 13 residues. This chain's CDR3 is CASSLANGPEQYF. CDR3 DNA sequence: TGTGCCAGCAGCTTGGCCAATGGACCCGAGCAGTACTTC.

This chain connects TRBV28 to TRBJ1-2, with 7 bases lining up with TRBD1. CDR3 length: 15 residues. Trimming removed 8 bases from V and 6 bases from J; junction bases left unmatched: 15. In germline, CDR1 is MDHEN, CDR2 SYDVKM. The CDR3 here is CASGYRGTVTHGYTF. CDR3 nucleotides: TGTGCCAGCGGGTACAGGGGAACCGTAACGCATGGCTACACCTTC.

The chain couples TRBV23-1 to TRBJ2-6; 7 bases fit TRBD1. TRBV23-1 falls under the ORF class, with uncertain function. The CDR3 contains 19 residues. Germline trimming cut 0 bases from V and 2 bases from J; bases unmatched to any gene: 10. The CDR3 region is CASSQSRTGETAGANVLTF. For the CDR3, the DNA is TGCGCCAGCAGTCAATCACGAACAGGGGAAACGGCTGGGGCCAACGTCCTGACTTTC.

The sample holds a few counts of this clone. This rearrangement joins TRBV6-4 to TRBJ2-7, with 10 bases that match TRBD1. J gave up 4 bases and V 6 bases, and 9 bases lay outside the gene matches. The length of the CDR3 is 15 residues. The V gene's germline CDR1 is MRHNA and CDR2 SNTAGT. CDR3 nucleotide sequence: TGTGCCAGCAGAGGACAGGGGGTCTCTCTTTACGAGCAGTACTTC. Its translation: CASRGQGVSLYEQYF.

The chain's CDR3 is CASSYSTGLNYGYTF. The CDR3 region has the DNA TGTGCCAGCAGTTACTCGACAGGACTAAACTATGGCTACACCTTC. The chain has TRBV6-6 and TRBJ1-2; tentative D call: TRBD1 (6 bases). V shed 0 bases and J shed 2 bases, with 10 bases lying between them. This CDR3 has 15 residues. Looked up from germline, CDR1 is MNHNY and CDR2 is SVGAGI (reference sequence).

This clone was detected a few times. This chain connects TRBV5-4 to TRBJ1-2; possibly TRBD1 for D (6 bases). The length of the CDR3 is 17 residues. V lost 0 bases and J lost 3, with 18 bases in between. CDR1 is SGHNT and CDR2 is YYREEE in the germline V gene (reference sequence). This CDR3 is CASSLGGRGGWDYGYTF. For the CDR3, the DNA is TGTGCCAGCAGCTTGGGCGGACGAGGGGGATGGGACTATGGCTACACCTTC.

The CDR3 DNA reads as TGTGCCAGCAGGAGCTGGACGGGAAATTCACCCCTCCACTTT. As protein: CASRSWTGNSPLHF. The chain links TRBV6-1 to TRBJ1-6; the D is unclear. CDR3 length: 14 amino acids. CDR1 is MNHNS and CDR2 is SASEGT in the germline V gene. Trimming removed 6 bases from V and 7 bases from J, with 13 bases in between.

The V and J genes are TRBV28 and TRBJ2-7; D ambiguous. V was pared by 6 bases and J by 0 bases, with 12 bases between. CDR3 length: 14 residues. Germline CDR1 is MDHEN and CDR2 is SYDVKM. The CDR3 loop is CASSRRLGSYEQYF. The CDR3, as DNA: TGTGCCAGCAGCCGCCGCTTGGGCTCCTACGAGCAGTACTTC.

This clone is deemed medium-sized. The chain couples TRBV9 to TRBJ1-1; possible D gene TRBD1, 6 bases. The CDR3 spans 18 residues. V shed 4 bases and J shed 0 bases, with 22 bases lying between them. The germline V gene has CDR1 SGDLS and CDR2 YYNGEE. The CDR3 DNA reads as TGTGCCAGCAGCAATGGGGGGGCCTCTACACAGATGAACACTGAAGCTTTCTTT. As protein: CASSNGGASTQMNTEAFF.

The V gene is TRBV27, the J gene TRBJ1-5; D not certain. Trimming removed 2 bases from V and 4 bases from J, with 6 bases in between. Germline assignment: CDR1 MNHEY and CDR2 SMNVEV (reference sequence). The CDR3 is made up of 13 amino acids. The CDR3 here is CASSLMLNQPQHF. The CDR3, as DNA: TGTGCCAGCAGTTTAATGCTTAATCAGCCCCAGCATTTT.

V is TRBV9 and J is TRBJ1-2, with D uncertain. Looked up from germline, CDR1 is SGDLS and CDR2 is YYNGEE. Trimming removed 0 bases from V and 5 bases from J, with 8 bases in between. The length of the CDR3 is 13 residues. CDR3 region: CASSVVEGYGYTF. In DNA form, the CDR3 reads TGTGCCAGCAGCGTAGTGGAAGGTTATGGCTACACCTTC.

The CDR3 nucleotides are TGTGCCAGTAGTACCAGGGGGGGTATCAATCAGCCCCAGCATTTT. Its translation: CASSTRGGINQPQHF. The J gene is TRBJ1-5, the V gene TRBV19; 7 bases match TRBD1. CDR3 length: 15 amino acids. With 4 bases clipped from V and 3 bases from J, the junction kept 6 bases outside the gene matches. The germline V gene has CDR1 LNHDA and CDR2 SQIVND (reference sequence).

This chain connects TRBV5-1 to TRBJ2-4; 8 bases line up with TRBD1. The CDR3 extends over 13 amino acids. CDR1 is SGHRS, CDR2 YFSETQ, per germline. V was clipped by 5 bases and J by 5 bases; unmatched bases: 3. For the CDR3, the DNA is TGCGCCAGCAGGGACAGGGCCGAAAACATTCAGTACTTC. Protein: CASRDRAENIQYF.

The chain uses TRBV7-7 and TRBJ2-7; D remains unclear. V gave up 3 bases and J gave up 6 bases, with 12 bases separating them. CDR1 and CDR2 from the germline V gene are SSHAT and FNYEAQ (reference sequence). The CDR3 spans 13 residues. Here the CDR3 reads CASSLSFTGEQYF. The CDR3 DNA sequence: TGTGCCAGCAGCTTGTCCTTTACCGGCGAGCAGTACTTC.

The rearrangement links TRBV6-1 to TRBJ1-2, with 7 bases aligning to TRBD1. The CDR3 runs 15 residues. The germline V gene has CDR1 MNHNS and CDR2 SASEGT. V trimming: 6 bases; J trimming: 8 bases; junction bases outside the gene matches: 15. CDR3 in DNA: TGTGCCAGCAGCCCAGGGGGGACAGACCCTATCGGCTACACCTTC. Translation: CASSPGGTDPIGYTF.

This clone showed up just a few times. The V gene is TRBV19, the J gene TRBJ1-5, with unresolved D. The germline V and J ends were trimmed by 6 bases and 2 bases, with 11 bases remaining between them. This CDR3 is 14 amino acids long. Germline CDR1 is LNHDA and CDR2 is SQIVND (reference sequence). The CDR3 DNA sequence: TGTGCCAGTAGGGGATCGCAGGGCAATCAGCCCCAGCATTTT. Encoded protein: CASRGSQGNQPQHF.

This sequence joins TRBV12-5 and TRBJ1-5, with a weak D call TRBD1 (5 bases). The germline gives CDR1 LGHNT, CDR2 FRNRAP. V lost 0 bases, J lost 0 bases, and 9 bases lay in between. The CDR3 loop spans 16 amino acids. This CDR3 is CASGLVVGDSNQPQHF. The CDR3 DNA is TGTGCTAGTGGTTTGGTAGTAGGGGATAGCAATCAGCCCCAGCATTTT.

The gene calls are TRBV6-1 and TRBJ1-5, with D tentatively TRBD1 (6 bases). The CDR3 sequence is 14 residues long. The ends were cut back, 5 bases at V and 3 bases at J, with 11 bases in the middle. Germline CDR1 reads MNHNS; CDR2 reads SASEGT. In DNA, the CDR3 is TGTGCCAGCAGTCCAAGGGGGTTCAATCAGCCCCAGCATTTT. Amino acids: CASSPRGFNQPQHF.